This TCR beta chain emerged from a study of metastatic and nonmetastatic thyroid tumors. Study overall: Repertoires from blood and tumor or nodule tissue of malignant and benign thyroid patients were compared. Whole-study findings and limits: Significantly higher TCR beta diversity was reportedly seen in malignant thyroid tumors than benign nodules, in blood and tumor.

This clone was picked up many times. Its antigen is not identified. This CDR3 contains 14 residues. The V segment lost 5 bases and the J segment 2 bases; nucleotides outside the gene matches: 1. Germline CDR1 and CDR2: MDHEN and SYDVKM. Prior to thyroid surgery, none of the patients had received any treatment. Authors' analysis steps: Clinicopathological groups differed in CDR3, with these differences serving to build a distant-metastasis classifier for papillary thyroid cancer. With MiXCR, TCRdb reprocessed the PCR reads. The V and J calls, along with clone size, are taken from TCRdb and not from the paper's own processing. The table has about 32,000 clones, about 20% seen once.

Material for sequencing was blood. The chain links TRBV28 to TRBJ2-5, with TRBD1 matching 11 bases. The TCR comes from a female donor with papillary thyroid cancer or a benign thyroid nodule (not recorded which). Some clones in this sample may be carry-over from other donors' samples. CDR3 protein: CASSRDRGQETQYF. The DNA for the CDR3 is TGTGCCAGCAGTAGGGACAGGGGGCAAGAGACCCAGTACTTC.